The clone carrying this T cell receptor (beta chain) has a count of ten or more. What it recognizes is unknown. This record belongs to a study of beta chain features in type 1 diabetes. Whole-study results and caveats: Type 1 diabetes patients had moderately but significantly shorter TCRB CDR3s in all four CD4+ subsets.

Only one heparinised blood draw was taken per donor, and its volume averaged roughly 0.12 L. Germline V gene sequence: CDR1 SGHTA, CDR2 FQGNSA. The V and J ends lost 3 bases and 0 bases respectively, with 5 bases between them. The CDR3 is 13 amino acids. The whole isolated RNA underwent reverse transcription, so sequencing captured expressed TCRB transcripts. The table came from immunoSEQ multiplex PCR; TCRdb's copy has only in-frame clones and leaves some out. The table lists about 170,000 clones, approximately 8.1% of them singletons. The material sequenced was central memory CD4+ T cells from blood. This TCR was recovered from a man between 18 and 29 years old with type 1 diabetes. The V gene is TRBV7-2, the J gene TRBJ1-2; no clear D gene. Written as DNA, the CDR3 is TGTGCCAGCAGCTTCCCAGCTAACTATGGCTACACCTTC. Amino acids: CASSFPANYGYTF.